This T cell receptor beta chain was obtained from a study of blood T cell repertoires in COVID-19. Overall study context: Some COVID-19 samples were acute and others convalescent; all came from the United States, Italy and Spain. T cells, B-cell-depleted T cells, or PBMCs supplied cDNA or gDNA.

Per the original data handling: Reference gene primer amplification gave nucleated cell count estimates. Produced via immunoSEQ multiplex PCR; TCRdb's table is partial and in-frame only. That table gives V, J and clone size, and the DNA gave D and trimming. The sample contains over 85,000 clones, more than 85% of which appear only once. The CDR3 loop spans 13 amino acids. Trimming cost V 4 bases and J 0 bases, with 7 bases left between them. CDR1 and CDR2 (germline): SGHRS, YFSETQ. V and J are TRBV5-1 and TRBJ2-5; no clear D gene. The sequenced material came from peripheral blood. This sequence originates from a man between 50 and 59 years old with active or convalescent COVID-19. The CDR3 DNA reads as TGCGCCAGCAGCCCCGACAACCAAGAGACCCAGTACTTC. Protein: CASSPDNQETQYF.